The table lists the clone carrying this T cell receptor beta chain with a few counts. V was trimmed by 7 bases and J by 6 bases, leaving 12 bases between them. CDR1 is SQVTM and CDR2 is ANQGSEA in the germline V gene. The CDR3 has 11 amino acids. The data stem from a study of regulatory T cells in long-lasting Graves disease. CDR3 regions were amplified by Arm-PCR using iRepertoire HTBI primers to build TCR beta libraries. TCRdb fed the multiplex PCR reads into MiXCR, producing one record per CDR3 protein. In the table there are hundreds of thousands of distinct CDR3 sequences, approximately 13% of which are singletons. As to time point: newly diagnosed GD, antithyroid drugs for less than 3 months. PBMC RNA served as the TCR library source. These data were also filed under a second study, of T cells in Graves' hyperthyroidism and ophthalmopathy.

Sequences were derived from peripheral blood mononuclear cells (PBMCs), sampled at new diagnosis, from a patient treated with antithyroid drugs. J is TRBJ1-2 and V is TRBV29-1; tentative D call: TRBD1 (5 bases). The clonotype comes from a man aged 30 to 45 with Graves disease. The CDR3 coding sequence is TGCAGCGCGGACACCATTGATGGCTACACCTTC. This encodes CSADTIDGYTF.